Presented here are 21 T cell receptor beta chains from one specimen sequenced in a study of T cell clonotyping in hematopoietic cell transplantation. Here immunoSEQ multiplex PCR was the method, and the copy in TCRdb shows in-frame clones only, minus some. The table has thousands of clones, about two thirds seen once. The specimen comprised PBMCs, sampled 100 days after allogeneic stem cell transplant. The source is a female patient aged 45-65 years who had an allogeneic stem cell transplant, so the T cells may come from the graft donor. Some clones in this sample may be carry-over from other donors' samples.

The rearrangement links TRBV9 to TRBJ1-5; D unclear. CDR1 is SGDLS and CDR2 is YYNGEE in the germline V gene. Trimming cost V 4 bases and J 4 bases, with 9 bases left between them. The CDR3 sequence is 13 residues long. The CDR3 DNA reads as TGTGCCAGCAGCTTAGAGGAGAATCAGCCCCAGCATTTT. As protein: CASSLEENQPQHF.

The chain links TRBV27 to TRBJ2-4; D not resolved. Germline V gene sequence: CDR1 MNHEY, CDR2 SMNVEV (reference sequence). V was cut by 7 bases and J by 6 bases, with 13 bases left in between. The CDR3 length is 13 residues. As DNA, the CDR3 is TGTGCCAGCACCACCGGGCCCGGAAACATTCAGTACTTC. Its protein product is CASTTGPGNIQYF.

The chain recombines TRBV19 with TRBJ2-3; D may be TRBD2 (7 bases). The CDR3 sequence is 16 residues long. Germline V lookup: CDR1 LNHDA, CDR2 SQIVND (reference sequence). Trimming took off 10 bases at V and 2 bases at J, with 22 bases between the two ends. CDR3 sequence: CATSRAGAGDTDTQYF. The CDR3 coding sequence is TGTGCCACATCGAGGGCAGGGGCGGGAGACACAGATACGCAGTATTTT.

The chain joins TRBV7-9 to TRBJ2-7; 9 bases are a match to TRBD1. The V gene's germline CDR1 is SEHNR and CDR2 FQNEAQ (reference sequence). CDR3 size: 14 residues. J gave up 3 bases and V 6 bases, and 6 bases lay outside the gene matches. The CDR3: CASRSGDRDYEQYF. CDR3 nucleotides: TGTGCCAGCAGGTCTGGGGACAGGGACTACGAGCAGTACTTC.

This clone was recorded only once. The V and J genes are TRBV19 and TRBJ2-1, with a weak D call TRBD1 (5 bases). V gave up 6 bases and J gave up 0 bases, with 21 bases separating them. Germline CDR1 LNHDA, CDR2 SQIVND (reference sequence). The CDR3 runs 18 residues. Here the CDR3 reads CASSPPWGGQSSYNEQFF. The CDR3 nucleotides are TGTGCCAGTAGCCCCCCGTGGGGCGGCCAGAGCTCCTACAATGAGCAGTTCTTC.

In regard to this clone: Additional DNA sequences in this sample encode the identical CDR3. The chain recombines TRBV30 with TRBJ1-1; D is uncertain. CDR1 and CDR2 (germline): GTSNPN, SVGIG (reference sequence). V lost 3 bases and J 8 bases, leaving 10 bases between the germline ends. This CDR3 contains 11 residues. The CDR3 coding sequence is TGTGCCTGGAGCGGGCAGTCAGAAGCTTTCTTT. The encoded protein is CAWSGQSEAFF.

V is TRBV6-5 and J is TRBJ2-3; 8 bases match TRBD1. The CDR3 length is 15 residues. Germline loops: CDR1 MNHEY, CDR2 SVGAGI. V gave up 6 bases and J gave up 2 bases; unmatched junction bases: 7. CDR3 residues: CASREDRDYTDTQYF. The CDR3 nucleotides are TGTGCCAGCAGAGAGGACAGGGATTACACAGATACGCAGTATTTT.

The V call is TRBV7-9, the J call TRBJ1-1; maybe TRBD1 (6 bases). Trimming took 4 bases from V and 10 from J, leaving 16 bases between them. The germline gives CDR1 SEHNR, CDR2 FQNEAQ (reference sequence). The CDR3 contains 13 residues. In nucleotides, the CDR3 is TGTGCCAGCAGCTCGTCCAGGGGCGGGAGAGCTTTCTTT. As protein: CASSSSRGGRAFF.

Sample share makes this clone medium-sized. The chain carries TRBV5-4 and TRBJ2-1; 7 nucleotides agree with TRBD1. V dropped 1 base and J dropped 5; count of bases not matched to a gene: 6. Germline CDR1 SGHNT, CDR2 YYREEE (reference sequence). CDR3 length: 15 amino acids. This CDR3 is CASSLNRGTNNEQFF. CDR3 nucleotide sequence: TGTGCCAGCAGCTTGAACAGGGGAACCAACAATGAGCAGTTCTTC.

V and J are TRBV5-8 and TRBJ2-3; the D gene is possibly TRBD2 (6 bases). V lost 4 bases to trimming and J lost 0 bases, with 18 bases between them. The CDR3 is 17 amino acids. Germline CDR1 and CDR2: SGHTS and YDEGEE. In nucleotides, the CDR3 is TGTGCCAGCAGCCCGGGCGTCGCGGGGACTAGCACAGATACGCAGTATTTT. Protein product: CASSPGVAGTSTDTQYF.

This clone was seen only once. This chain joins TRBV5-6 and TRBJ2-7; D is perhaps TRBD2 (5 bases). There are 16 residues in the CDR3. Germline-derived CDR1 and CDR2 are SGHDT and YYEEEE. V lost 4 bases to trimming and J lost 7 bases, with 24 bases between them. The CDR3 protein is CASSPGGLRDFVEQYF. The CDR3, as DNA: TGTGCCAGCAGCCCTGGAGGTCTTCGAGATTTTGTGGAGCAGTACTTC.

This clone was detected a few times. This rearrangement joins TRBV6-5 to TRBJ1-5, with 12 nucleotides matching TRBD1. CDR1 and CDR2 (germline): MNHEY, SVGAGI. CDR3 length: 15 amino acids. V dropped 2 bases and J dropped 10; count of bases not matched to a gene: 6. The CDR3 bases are TGTGCCAGCAGTTACGGAGGGACAGGGGGCAAACCCCAGCATTTT. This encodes CASSYGGTGGKPQHF.

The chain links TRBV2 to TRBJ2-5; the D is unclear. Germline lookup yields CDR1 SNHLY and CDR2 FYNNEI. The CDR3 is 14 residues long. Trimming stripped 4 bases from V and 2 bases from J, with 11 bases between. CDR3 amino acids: CASSVGRQQETQYF. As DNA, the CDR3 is TGTGCCAGCAGTGTGGGTAGGCAGCAAGAGACCCAGTACTTC.

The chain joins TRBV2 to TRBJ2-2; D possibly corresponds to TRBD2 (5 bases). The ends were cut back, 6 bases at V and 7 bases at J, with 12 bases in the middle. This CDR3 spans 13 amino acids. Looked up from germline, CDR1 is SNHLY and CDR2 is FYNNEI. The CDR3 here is CASRGGGYGELFF. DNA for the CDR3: TGTGCCAGCAGGGGTGGCGGGTACGGGGAGCTGTTTTTT.

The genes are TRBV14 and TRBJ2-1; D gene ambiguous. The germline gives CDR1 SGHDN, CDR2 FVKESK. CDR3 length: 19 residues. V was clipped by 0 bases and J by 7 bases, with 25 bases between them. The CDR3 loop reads CASSQDRFDNYRHLNEQFF. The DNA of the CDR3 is TGTGCCAGCAGCCAAGATCGTTTTGACAACTACCGGCACCTTAATGAGCAGTTCTTC.

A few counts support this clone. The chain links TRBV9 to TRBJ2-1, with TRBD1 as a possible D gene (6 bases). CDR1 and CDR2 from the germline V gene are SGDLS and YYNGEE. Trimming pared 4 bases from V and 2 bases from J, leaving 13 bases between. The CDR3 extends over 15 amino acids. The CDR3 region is CASSPQGQTYNEQFF. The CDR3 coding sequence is TGTGCCAGCAGCCCCCAAGGACAGACCTACAATGAGCAGTTCTTC.

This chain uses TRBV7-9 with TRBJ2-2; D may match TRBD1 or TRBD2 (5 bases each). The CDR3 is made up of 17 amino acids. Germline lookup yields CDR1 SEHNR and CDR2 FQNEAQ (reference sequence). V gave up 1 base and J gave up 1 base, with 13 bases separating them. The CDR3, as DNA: TGTGCCAGCAGCTTAGGCCGCTTGGGGGTGAACACCGGGGAGCTGTTTTTT. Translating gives CASSLGRLGVNTGELFF.

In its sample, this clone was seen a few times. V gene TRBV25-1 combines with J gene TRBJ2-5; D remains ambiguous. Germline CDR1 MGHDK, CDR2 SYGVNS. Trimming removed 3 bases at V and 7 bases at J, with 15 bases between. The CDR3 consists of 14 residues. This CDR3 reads CASSEDGPFGTQYF. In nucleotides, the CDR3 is TGTGCCAGCAGTGAGGACGGGCCATTTGGGACCCAGTACTTC.

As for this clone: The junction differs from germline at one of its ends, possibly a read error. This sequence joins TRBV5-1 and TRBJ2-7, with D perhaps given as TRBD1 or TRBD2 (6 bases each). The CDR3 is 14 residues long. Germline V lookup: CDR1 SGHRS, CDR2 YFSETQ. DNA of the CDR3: TGCGCCAGCCGCCGATGGACAGAGGTGGGACTCCTCTTCTTC. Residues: CASRRWTEVGLLFF.

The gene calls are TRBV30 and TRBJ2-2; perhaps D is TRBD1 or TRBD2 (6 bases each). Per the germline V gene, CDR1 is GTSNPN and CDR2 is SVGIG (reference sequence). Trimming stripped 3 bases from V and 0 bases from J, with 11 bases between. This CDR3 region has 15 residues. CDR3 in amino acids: CAWRRGGTNTGELFF. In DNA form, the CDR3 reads TGTGCCTGGAGACGAGGGGGGACGAACACCGGGGAGCTGTTTTTT.

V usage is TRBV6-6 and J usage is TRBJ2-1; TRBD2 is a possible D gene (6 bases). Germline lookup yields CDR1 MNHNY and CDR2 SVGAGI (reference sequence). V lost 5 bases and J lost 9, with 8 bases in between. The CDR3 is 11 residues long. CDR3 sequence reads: CASSPGSEQFF. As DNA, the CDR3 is TGTGCCAGCAGTCCCGGGAGTGAGCAGTTCTTC.